Included here is one T cell receptor (beta chain) sequence, with context. Its antigen is not identified. This sample stems from a study of OX40 agonist ivuxolimab in advanced cancers. General study findings and limits: Expanded clones were, on average, more numerous among CD8+ T cells than CD4+. Antigen targets of the expanded peripheral T cells went undetermined.

Profiled with immunoSEQ multiplex PCR; TCRdb holds only in-frame clones, not every one. The table records 30,000 to 45,000 clones, about 87% of them present only once. Germline CDR1 reads MNHEY; CDR2 reads SMNVEV (reference sequence). The V gene lost 5 bases and the J gene lost 2 bases, with 7 bases spanning the gap. This CDR3 region has 13 residues. Collection of blood occurred at baseline, at cycle 4 day 1, and at cycle 7 day 1. The sequence was collected from an adult with an advanced solid tumor such as melanoma, head and neck, liver or kidney cancer. The J gene is TRBJ2-1, the V gene TRBV27; no clear D. The starting material was CD4+ or CD8+ T cells sorted from blood, obtained in a trial of the OX40 agonist ivuxolimab. CDR3 residues: CASSPEPYNEQFF. CDR3 nucleotides: TGTGCCAGCAGTCCGGAGCCCTACAATGAGCAGTTCTTC.